This T cell receptor (beta chain) was sequenced for a study of Ad26.COV2.S vaccination and SARS-CoV-2 variants. V dropped 0 bases and J dropped 4 bases, with 9 bases sitting between them. The CDR3 covers 14 residues. The germline gives CDR1 MNHNY, CDR2 SVGAGI (reference sequence). Sample treatment: 15 to 20 received Ad26.COV2.S at low or high dose, single or two shots; 5 received placebo; per-sample allocation not given. The samples date from day 63 after the first vaccine or placebo injection. Wuhan-strain spike was delivered by a replication-incompetent Ad26 vector. Study conclusions and caveats: Total T cell responses may have been underestimated by the TCR breadth and depth analyses. Individuals receiving vaccine had higher spike-specific TCR breadth than placebo recipients did. It was reported that spike-specific CD8+ and CD4+ T cell responses were substantially broad after vaccination.

As regards this clone: Its antigen is unidentified.

TCRdb keeps only in-frame clones here, not all; method: immunoSEQ multiplex PCR. The data contain some 240,000 clones, approximately 88% of them singletons. The J gene is TRBJ1-2, the V gene TRBV6-6; no clear D gene. The sample here was peripheral blood, taken in a trial of Ad26.COV2.S vaccine versus placebo. This receptor was obtained from a person aged 18 to 59 who received the Ad26.COV2.S COVID-19 vaccine or a placebo. This CDR3 reads CASSYSISRYGYTF. The CDR3 nucleotides read TGTGCCAGCAGTTACTCGATATCCCGCTATGGCTACACCTTC.